This entry lists 20 T cell receptor beta chains sequenced from one sample in a study of Graves' ophthalmopathy and Graves' hyperthyroidism. Amplifying from RNA transcripts, the study obtained TCR beta CDR3 regions. The first-round RT-PCR employed HTBI primers together with the Qiagen OneStep RT-PCR kit. A multiplex PCR was then performed as the second round. TCRdb re-analysed the multiplex PCR reads in MiXCR, keeping a single row per CDR3 protein. The data hold about 740,000 distinct CDR3 sequences, with around 40% observed a single time. The sample taken for sequencing was peripheral blood. The receptor source for this set is an adult man with Graves' ophthalmopathy.

This chain joins TRBV7-9 and TRBJ2-7, with D possibly being TRBD2 (5 bases). Trimming removed 1 base from V and 3 bases from J, with 13 bases in between. Looked up from germline, CDR1 is SEHNR and CDR2 is FQNEAQ (reference sequence). This CDR3 is 15 amino acids long. The CDR3 nucleotides are TGTGCCAGCAGCTTAGGGGGAAGTCGGGGCTACGAGCAGTACTTC. It is translated as CASSLGGSRGYEQYF. The variable domain in full, completed from reference TRBV7-9 and TRBJ2-7, reads DTGVSQNPRHKITKRGQNVTFRCDPISEHNRLYWYRQTLGQGPEFLTYFQNEAQLEKSRLLSDRFSAERPKGSFSTLEIQRTEQGDSAMYLCASSLGGSRGYEQYFGPGTRLTVT.

V and J are TRBV10-3 and TRBJ2-1; the match to TRBD1 covers 10 bases. With 2 bases clipped from V and 2 bases from J, the junction kept 0 bases outside the gene matches. Germline CDR1 reads ENHRY; CDR2 reads SYGVKD. The CDR3 is 15 residues long. CDR3 residues: CAISEGQGAYNEQFF. Written as DNA, the CDR3 is TGTGCCATCAGTGAGGGACAGGGGGCCTACAATGAGCAGTTCTTC.

Many counts were recorded for this clonotype. The genes are TRBV6-4 and TRBJ2-5, with D tentatively TRBD1 (6 bases). CDR1 is MRHNA, CDR2 SNTAGT, per germline. This CDR3 is 13 amino acids long. V shed 5 bases and J shed 2 bases, with 9 bases lying between them. CDR3: CASSRQAQETQYF. CDR3 sequence (DNA): TGTGCCAGCAGTCGACAGGCTCAAGAGACCCAGTACTTC.

The chain uses TRBV2 and TRBJ1-1; 10 bases are a match to TRBD1. Per germline, CDR1 SNHLY and CDR2 FYNNEI. The trim removed 5 bases at V and 4 bases at J, leaving 7 bases unmatched. The CDR3 totals 15 residues. The CDR3 is CASSYLGQGPTEAFF. The DNA of the CDR3 is TGTGCCAGCAGTTACCTGGGACAGGGGCCCACTGAAGCTTTCTTT. Full variable domain (missing parts from reference TRBV2 and TRBJ1-1): EPEVTQTPSHQVTQMGQEVILRCVPISNHLYFYWYRQILGQKVEFLVSFYNNEISEKSEIFDDQFSVERPDGSNFTLKIRSTKLEDSAMYFCASSYLGQGPTEAFFGQGTRLTVV.

The table lists this clonotype with many counts. The chain joins TRBV12-3 or TRBV12-4 to TRBJ1-5, with a weak D call TRBD1 (6 bases). Trimming removed 5 bases at V and 3 bases at J, with 8 bases between. This CDR3 region has 13 residues. The CDR3 is CASSPGHNQPQHF. In nucleotides, the CDR3 is TGTGCCAGCAGTCCGGGACACAATCAGCCCCAGCATTTT.

This clonotype was counted a few times. The chain couples TRBV7-9 to TRBJ2-7, with 10 bases lining up with TRBD2. Germline CDR1 and CDR2: SEHNR and FQNEAQ (reference sequence). This CDR3 contains 16 residues. V gave up 5 bases and J gave up 2 bases; unmatched junction bases: 9. The CDR3 DNA reads as TGTGCCAGCAGCCACCAGCGACTAGCGGGTGCCTACGAGCAGTACTTC. It encodes CASSHQRLAGAYEQYF.

This chain links TRBV24-1 with TRBJ2-3; TRBD2 matches at 7 bases. J gave up 1 base and V 5 bases, and 5 bases lay outside the gene matches. Germline V gene lookup returns CDR1 KGHDR and CDR2 SFDVKD. The CDR3 sequence is 15 residues long. This chain's CDR3 is CATSAFREGTDTQYF. As DNA, the CDR3 is TGTGCCACCAGTGCCTTCCGGGAGGGCACAGATACGCAGTATTTT.

V usage is TRBV19 and J usage is TRBJ2-5, with TRBD1 identical over 8 bases. J gave up 1 base and V 1 base, and 5 bases lay outside the gene matches. CDR3 length: 16 residues. The germline gives CDR1 LNHDA, CDR2 SQIVND (reference sequence). Here the CDR3 reads CASSIGGTGLQETQYF. DNA for the CDR3: TGTGCCAGTAGTATAGGGGGGACAGGACTCCAAGAGACCCAGTACTTC.

The CDR3 nucleotides read TGTGCCAGCAGGGTCGGCCAAGAGACCCAGTACTTC. Translation: CASRVGQETQYF. J is TRBJ2-5 and V is TRBV5-6; D unclear. The germline gives CDR1 SGHDT, CDR2 YYEEEE. The ends were cut back, 5 bases at V and 1 base at J, with 6 bases in the middle. This CDR3 spans 12 amino acids.

This chain joins TRBV10-3 and TRBJ1-2, with 11 bases that match TRBD1. CDR1 and CDR2 (germline): ENHRY, SYGVKD. This CDR3 spans 13 amino acids. J was trimmed by 7 bases and V by 6 bases; bases with no gene match: 4. This chain's CDR3 is CAISRTGGSGYTF. The CDR3 region has the DNA TGTGCCATCAGCAGGACAGGGGGCTCTGGCTACACCTTC.

CDR3 amino acids: CSVERGTGGIEQYF. CDR3 DNA sequence: TGCAGCGTTGAGCGGGGGACAGGGGGCATCGAGCAGTACTTC. The chain employs TRBV29-1 and TRBJ2-7; 12 bases are shared with TRBD1. Germline trimming cut 3 bases from V and 6 bases from J; bases unmatched to any gene: 6. Germline V gene sequence: CDR1 SQVTM, CDR2 ANQGSEA. This CDR3 is built from 14 residues.

The rearrangement joins TRBV28 to TRBJ2-7; 9 bases line up with TRBD1. The CDR3 is 14 residues long. V was clipped by 5 bases and J by 6 bases; unmatched bases: 8. Germline values: CDR1 MDHEN, CDR2 SYDVKM. The CDR3 DNA is TGTGCCAGCAGTCCCCGGACAGGGGCAAGCGAGCAGTACTTC. Amino acids: CASSPRTGASEQYF.

This clonotype was picked up a small number of times. CDR3 in amino acids: CSARDPSGSSYEQYF. CDR3 bases: TGCAGTGCTAGAGATCCTAGCGGCAGCTCCTACGAGCAGTACTTC. The chain carries TRBV20-1 and TRBJ2-7; 7 bases fit TRBD2. CDR3 length: 15 residues. CDR1 is DFQATT and CDR2 is SNEGSKA in the germline V gene (reference sequence). After removal of 0 bases from V and 0 bases from J, the junction contained 5 bases not matched to a gene.

J is TRBJ2-7 and V is TRBV2, with D hard to call. The CDR3 sequence is 14 residues long. Germline CDR1 and CDR2: SNHLY and FYNNEI. Between the trimmed V and J ends, which lost 5 bases and 1 base, there was a span of 12 bases. CDR3 residues: CASSPPLKSYEQYF. CDR3 coding DNA: TGTGCCAGCAGTCCGCCCCTTAAGTCCTACGAGCAGTACTTC. The full variable domain, its missing parts supplied by reference TRBV2 and TRBJ2-7, is EPEVTQTPSHQVTQMGQEVILRCVPISNHLYFYWYRQILGQKVEFLVSFYNNEISEKSEIFDDQFSVERPDGSNFTLKIRSTKLEDSAMYFCASSPPLKSYEQYFGPGTRLTVT.

This sequence joins TRBV2 and TRBJ1-6, with TRBD1 identical over 7 bases. J lost 9 bases, V lost 5 bases, and 13 bases had no gene match. The CDR3 sequence is 16 residues long. CDR1 and CDR2 from the germline V gene are SNHLY and FYNNEI. The CDR3 loop reads CASSYSAGGPLSPLHF. The CDR3 DNA reads TGTGCCAGCAGTTACAGCGCAGGGGGGCCCCTTTCACCCCTCCACTTT.

V usage is TRBV7-9 and J usage is TRBJ2-5; tentatively, D is TRBD1 (6 bases). Germline CDR1 SEHNR, CDR2 FQNEAQ (reference sequence). This CDR3 region has 17 residues. Trimming left V 1 base short and J 1 base short, with 16 bases between. Written as DNA, the CDR3 is TGTGCCAGCAGCTTAGATCCGAGGGGGAGAACCCAAGAGACCCAGTACTTC. Translating gives CASSLDPRGRTQETQYF.

This clonotype was seen a few times. The rearrangement uses TRBV28 and TRBJ1-3; D is possibly TRBD1 (5 bases). Germline CDR1 reads MDHEN; CDR2 reads SYDVKM. The CDR3 is made up of 16 amino acids. Between the trimmed V and J ends, which lost 7 bases and 0 bases, there was a span of 16 bases. The DNA of the CDR3 is TGTGCCAGCACCCTGGGGGACCGTGGCTCTGGAAACACCATATATTTT. Amino acid sequence: CASTLGDRGSGNTIYF.

This clonotype was detected many times. The gene calls are TRBV7-9 and TRBJ1-4; D not resolved. Deletions cut 6 bases from V and 7 bases from J, with 12 bases between. Germline V gene data show CDR1 as SEHNR and CDR2 as FQNEAQ (reference sequence). This CDR3 region has 13 residues. The DNA for the CDR3 is TGTGCCAGCAGTTTTCAGTCTGGTGAAAAACTGTTTTTT. This translates into CASSFQSGEKLFF.

On this clonotype: Just one base apart from a much larger clone, this may be a read error. The CDR3 ends on some other residue instead of the conserved phenylalanine or tryptophan, so this is likely a read error. V gene TRBV19 combines with J gene TRBJ2-7; D unresolved. The CDR3 runs to 15 residues. Germline-derived CDR1 and CDR2 are LNHDA and SQIVND (reference sequence). Between the trimmed V and J ends, which lost 5 bases and 1 base, there was a span of 15 bases. The CDR3 protein is CASSPAFGKSYEQYS. CDR3 nucleotides: TGTGCCAGTAGTCCAGCGTTCGGCAAGTCCTACGAGCAGTACTCC.

This clonotype was picked up a small number of times. The CDR3, as DNA: TGTGCCAGCAAAATTTCCGGGACAGGGAATGAAAAACTGTTTTTT. Its translation is CASKISGTGNEKLFF. The chain combines TRBV2 with TRBJ1-4, with TRBD1 matching over 9 bases. V lost 7 bases, J lost 5 bases, and 8 bases stayed unmatched. The CDR3 spans 15 residues. Per the germline V gene, CDR1 is SNHLY and CDR2 is FYNNEI.